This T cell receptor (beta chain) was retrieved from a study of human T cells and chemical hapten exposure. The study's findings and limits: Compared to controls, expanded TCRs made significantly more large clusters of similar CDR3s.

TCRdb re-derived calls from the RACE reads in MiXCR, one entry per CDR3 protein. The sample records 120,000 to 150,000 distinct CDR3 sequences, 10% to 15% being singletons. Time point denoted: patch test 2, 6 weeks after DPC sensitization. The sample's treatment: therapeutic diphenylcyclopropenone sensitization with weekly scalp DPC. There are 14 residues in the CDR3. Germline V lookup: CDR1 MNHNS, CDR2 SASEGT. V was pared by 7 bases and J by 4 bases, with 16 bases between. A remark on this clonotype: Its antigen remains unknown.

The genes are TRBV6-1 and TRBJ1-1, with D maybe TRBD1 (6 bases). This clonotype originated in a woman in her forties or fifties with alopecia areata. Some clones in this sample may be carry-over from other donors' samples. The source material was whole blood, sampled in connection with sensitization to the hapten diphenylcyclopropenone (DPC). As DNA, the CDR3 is TGTGCCAGCATCGGGACACTTGGAAGCACTGAAGCTTTCTTT. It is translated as CASIGTLGSTEAFF.